This T cell receptor (beta chain) is drawn from a study of T cell changes during pregnancy in multiple sclerosis. Germline V gives CDR1 SGHRS, CDR2 YFSETQ. CDR3 length: 13 amino acids. V was clipped by 7 bases and J by 2 bases, with 13 bases between them. This clone was observed once. Clones were sequenced by immunoSEQ multiplex PCR, and TCRdb holds only the in-frame ones, with some missing. Among about 89,000 clones, approximately 95% were seen once, and the ten largest hold about 1.6%. Sequences were derived from peripheral blood, sampled after pregnancy. This chain connects TRBV5-1 to TRBJ2-7; D perhaps matches TRBD1 (6 bases). The TCR comes from a female donor in good health, enrolled as a control in a pregnancy study. DNA of the CDR3: TGCGCCAGCCAGGACAGCCTTGCCTACGAGCAGTACTTC. It translates to CASQDSLAYEQYF.